This TCR beta chain was captured in a study of blood T cell repertoires in COVID-19. The table came from immunoSEQ multiplex PCR; TCRdb's copy has only in-frame clones and leaves some out. The sample lists roughly 180,000 clones, about 86% occurring once. The germline V gene has CDR1 SNHLY and CDR2 FYNNEI. V was pared by 4 bases and J by 7 bases, with 10 bases of the junction left unmatched. CDR3 length equals 16 residues. Sequenced sample: peripheral blood. The rearrangement uses TRBV2 and TRBJ1-5; 10 bases map to TRBD1. The sequence derives from a man between 65 and 79 years old with active or convalescent COVID-19. The CDR3 here is CASSGGAGTGEQPQHF. CDR3 coding DNA: TGTGCCAGCAGTGGGGGGGCTGGGACAGGGGAACAGCCCCAGCATTTT.